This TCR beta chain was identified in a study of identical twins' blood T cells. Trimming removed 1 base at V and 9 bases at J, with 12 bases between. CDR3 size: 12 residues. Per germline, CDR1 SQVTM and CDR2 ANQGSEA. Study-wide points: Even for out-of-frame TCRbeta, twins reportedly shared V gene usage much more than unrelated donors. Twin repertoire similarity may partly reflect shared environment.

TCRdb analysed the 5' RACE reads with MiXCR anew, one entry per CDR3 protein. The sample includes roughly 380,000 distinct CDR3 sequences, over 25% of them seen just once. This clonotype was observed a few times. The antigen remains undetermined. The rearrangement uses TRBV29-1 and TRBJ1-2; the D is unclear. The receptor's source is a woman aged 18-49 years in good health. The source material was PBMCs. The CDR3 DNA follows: TGCAGCGTTGAAGGTCAGGAGGAAAGCTACACCTTC. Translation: CSVEGQEESYTF.